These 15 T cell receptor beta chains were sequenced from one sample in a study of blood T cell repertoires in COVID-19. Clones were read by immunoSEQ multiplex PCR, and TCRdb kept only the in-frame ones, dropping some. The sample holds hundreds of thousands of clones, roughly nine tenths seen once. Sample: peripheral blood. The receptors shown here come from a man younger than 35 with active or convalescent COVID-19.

The CDR3 DNA sequence: TGTGCCAGAAGCTTAGGGGGGGGGACTAGCGGGAGCAATGAGCAGTTCTTC. Residues: CARSLGGGTSGSNEQFF. The chain recombines TRBV7-5 with TRBJ2-1; the tabulated D call, TRBD2, remains unverified against the DNA. TRBV7-5 has pseudogene status. The CDR3 spans 17 residues.

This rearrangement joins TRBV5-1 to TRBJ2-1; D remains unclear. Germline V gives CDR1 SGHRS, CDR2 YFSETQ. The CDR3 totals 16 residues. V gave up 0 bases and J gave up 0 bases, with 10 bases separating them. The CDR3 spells CASSLGALSSYNEQFF. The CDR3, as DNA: TGCGCCAGCAGCTTGGGTGCGCTGAGCTCCTACAATGAGCAGTTCTTC.

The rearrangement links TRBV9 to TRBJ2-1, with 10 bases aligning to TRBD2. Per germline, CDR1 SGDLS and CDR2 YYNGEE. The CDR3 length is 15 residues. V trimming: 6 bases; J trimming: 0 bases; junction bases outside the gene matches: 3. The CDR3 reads CASKPSGSSYNEQFF. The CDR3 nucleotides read TGTGCCAGCAAACCTAGCGGGAGCTCCTACAATGAGCAGTTCTTC.

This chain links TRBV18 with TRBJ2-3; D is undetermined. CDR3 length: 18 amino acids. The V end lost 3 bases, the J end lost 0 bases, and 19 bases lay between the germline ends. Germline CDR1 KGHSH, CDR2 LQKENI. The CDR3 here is CASSPTILTDTSTDTQYF. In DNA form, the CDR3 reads TGTGCCAGCTCACCGACAATACTGACGGATACTAGCACAGATACGCAGTATTTT.

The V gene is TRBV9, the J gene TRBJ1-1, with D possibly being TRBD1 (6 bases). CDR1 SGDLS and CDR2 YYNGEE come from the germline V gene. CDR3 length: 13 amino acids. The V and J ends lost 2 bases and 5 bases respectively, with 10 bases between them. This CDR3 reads CASSVETGTEAFF. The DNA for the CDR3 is TGTGCCAGCAGCGTGGAGACAGGAACTGAAGCTTTCTTT. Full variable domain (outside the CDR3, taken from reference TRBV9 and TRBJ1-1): DSGVTQTPKHLITATGQRVTLRCSPRSGDLSVYWYQQSLDQGLQFLIQYYNGEERAKGNILERFSAQQFPDLHSELNLSSLELGDSALYFCASSVETGTEAFFGQGTRLTVV.

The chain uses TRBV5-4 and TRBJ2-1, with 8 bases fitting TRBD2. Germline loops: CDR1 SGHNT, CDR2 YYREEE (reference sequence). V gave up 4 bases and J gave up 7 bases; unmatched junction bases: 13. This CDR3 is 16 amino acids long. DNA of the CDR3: TGTGCCAGCAGCCCTTTCCCAGCGGGAGATGGGAATGAGCAGTTCTTC. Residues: CASSPFPAGDGNEQFF.

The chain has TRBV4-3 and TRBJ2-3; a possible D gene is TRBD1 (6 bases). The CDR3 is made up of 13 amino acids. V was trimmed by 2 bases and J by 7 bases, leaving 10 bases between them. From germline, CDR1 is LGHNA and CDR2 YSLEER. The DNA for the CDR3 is TGCGCCAGCAGCCAAACAGGGACAAATACGCAGTATTTT. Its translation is CASSQTGTNTQYF.

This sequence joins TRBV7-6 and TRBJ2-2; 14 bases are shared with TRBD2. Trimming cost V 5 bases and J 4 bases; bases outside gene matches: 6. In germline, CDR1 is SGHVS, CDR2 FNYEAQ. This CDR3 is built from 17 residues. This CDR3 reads CASSRGTSGSLTGELFF. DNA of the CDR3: TGTGCCAGCAGCCGGGGGACTAGCGGGAGTCTCACCGGGGAGCTGTTTTTT.

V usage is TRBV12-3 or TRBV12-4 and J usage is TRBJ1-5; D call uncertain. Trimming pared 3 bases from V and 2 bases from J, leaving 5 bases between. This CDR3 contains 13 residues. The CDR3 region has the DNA TGTGCCAGCAGTTTTACAGGCAATCAGCCCCAGCATTTT. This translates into CASSFTGNQPQHF.

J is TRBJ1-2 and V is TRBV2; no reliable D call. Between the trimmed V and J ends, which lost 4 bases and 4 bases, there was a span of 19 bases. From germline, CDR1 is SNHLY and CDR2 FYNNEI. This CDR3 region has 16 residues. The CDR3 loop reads CASSVTSAPGGYGYTF. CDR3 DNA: TGTGCCAGCAGTGTTACTTCGGCCCCGGGAGGCTATGGCTACACCTTC. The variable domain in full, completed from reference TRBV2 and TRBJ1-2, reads EPEVTQTPSHQVTQMGQEVILRCVPISNHLYFYWYRQILGQKVEFLVSFYNNEISEKSEIFDDQFSVERPDGSNFTLKIRSTKLEDSAMYFCASSVTSAPGGYGYTFGSGTRLTVV.

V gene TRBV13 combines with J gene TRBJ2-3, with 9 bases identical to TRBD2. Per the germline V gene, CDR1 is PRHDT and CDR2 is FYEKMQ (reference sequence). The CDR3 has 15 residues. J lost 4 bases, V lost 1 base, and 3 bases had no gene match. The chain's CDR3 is CASSLAGLAADTQYF. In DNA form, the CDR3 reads TGTGCCAGCAGCTTAGCGGGACTAGCCGCAGATACGCAGTATTTT.

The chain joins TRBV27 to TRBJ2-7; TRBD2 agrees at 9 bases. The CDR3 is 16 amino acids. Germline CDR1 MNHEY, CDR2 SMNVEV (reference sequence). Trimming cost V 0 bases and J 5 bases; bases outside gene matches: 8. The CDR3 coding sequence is TGTGCCAGCAGTTTATCGCGCGGGAGGGCCGGGAACGAGCAGTACTTC. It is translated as CASSLSRGRAGNEQYF.

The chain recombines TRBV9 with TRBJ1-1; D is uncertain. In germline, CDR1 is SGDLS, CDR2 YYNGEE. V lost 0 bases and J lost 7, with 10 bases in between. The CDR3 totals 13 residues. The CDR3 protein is CASSVVSRNEAFF. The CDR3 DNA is TGTGCCAGCAGCGTAGTAAGTAGAAATGAAGCTTTCTTT.

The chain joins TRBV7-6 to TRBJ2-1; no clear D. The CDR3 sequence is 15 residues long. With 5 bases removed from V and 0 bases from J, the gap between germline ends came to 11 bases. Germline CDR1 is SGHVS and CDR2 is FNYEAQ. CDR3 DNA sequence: TGTGCCAGCAGCCATGGTAGTAACTCCTACAATGAGCAGTTCTTC. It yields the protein CASSHGSNSYNEQFF.

CDR3 coding DNA: TGTGCCACCAGTGCTGGACTAGCGGGGGGTCAAGAGACCCAGTACTTC. As protein: CATSAGLAGGQETQYF. J is TRBJ2-5 and V is TRBV24-1, with TRBD2 identical over 14 bases. The V gene's germline CDR1 is KGHDR and CDR2 SFDVKD. V shed 5 bases, J shed 2 bases, and the junction held 3 bases outside the gene matches. This CDR3 is built from 16 residues.